One sample yielded the 13 T cell receptor beta chains listed below, sequenced in a study of T cell responses to AZD1222 COVID-19 vaccine. Profiling relied on immunoSEQ multiplex PCR, and the TCRdb table lists in-frame clones only, not all of them. Among roughly 120,000 clones listed, about 90% were seen once. The starting material was peripheral blood, obtained 28 days after the second AZD1222 dose. These receptors all come from an adult who received the AZD1222 COVID-19 vaccine.

V is TRBV6-5 and J is TRBJ1-2; tentative D call: TRBD1 (6 bases). Per germline, CDR1 MNHEY and CDR2 SVGAGI. Trimming shortened V by 5 bases and J by 8 bases, and 18 bases separated the two germline ends. The CDR3 length is 14 residues. The CDR3 loop is CASSPSGGARGYTF. The CDR3 DNA is TGTGCCAGCAGTCCCTCCGGGGGGGCCCGGGGCTACACCTTC.

V usage is TRBV10-3 and J usage is TRBJ1-5, with TRBD1 as a possible D gene (5 bases). The CDR3 contains 17 residues. Germline CDR1 reads ENHRY; CDR2 reads SYGVKD. V dropped 0 bases and J dropped 0 bases, with 12 bases sitting between them. The CDR3 protein is CAISESGGVTSNQPQHF. CDR3 sequence (DNA): TGTGCCATCAGTGAGTCCGGGGGGGTGACTAGCAATCAGCCCCAGCATTTT.

V gene TRBV7-2 combines with J gene TRBJ2-2, with D perhaps matching TRBD1 or TRBD2 (6 bases each). With 8 bases removed from V and 3 bases from J, the gap between germline ends came to 22 bases. Germline CDR1 reads SGHTA; CDR2 reads FQGNSA. The length of the CDR3 is 17 residues. CDR3 in amino acids: CASSIRWGAQYTGELFF. The CDR3, as DNA: TGTGCCAGCTCAATCAGATGGGGGGCACAATACACCGGGGAGCTGTTTTTT.

This clone occurred once. The chain carries TRBV6-5 and TRBJ1-3; D gene uncertain. The V end lost 7 bases, the J end lost 4 bases, and 11 bases lay between the germline ends. The CDR3 loop spans 13 amino acids. Germline CDR1 and CDR2: MNHEY and SVGAGI. CDR3 protein: CASTKGHGNTIYF. As DNA, the CDR3 is TGTGCCAGCACAAAAGGGCACGGAAACACCATATATTTT.

The V and J genes are TRBV7-9 and TRBJ2-5; D uncertain. V lost 3 bases and J lost 2, with 7 bases in between. The CDR3 totals 13 residues. Germline assignment: CDR1 SEHNR and CDR2 FQNEAQ (reference sequence). The CDR3 here is CASSFPQQETQYF. CDR3 nucleotides: TGTGCCAGCAGCTTCCCCCAGCAAGAGACCCAGTACTTC.

V usage is TRBV24-1 and J usage is TRBJ2-3, with 10 bases fitting TRBD2. Germline V gives CDR1 KGHDR, CDR2 SFDVKD. V was clipped by 2 bases and J by 3 bases; unmatched bases: 4. The CDR3 contains 16 residues. In DNA, the CDR3 is TGTGCCACCAGTGATTGGGGGACTAGCGATACAGATACGCAGTATTTT. It translates to CATSDWGTSDTDTQYF.

The J gene is TRBJ2-1, the V gene TRBV11-2, with D possibly TRBD2 on 6 matching bases. Germline assignment: CDR1 SGHAT and CDR2 FQNNGV. The CDR3 is 15 amino acids. Deletions cut 3 bases from V and 5 bases from J, with 14 bases between. CDR3 coding DNA: TGTGCCAGCAGCTTTTCCAGGTGGGAGGACAATGAGCAGTTCTTC. This codes for CASSFSRWEDNEQFF.

This clone was observed once. The chain carries TRBV7-9 and TRBJ2-1; 12 bases align to TRBD2. With V trimmed by 5 bases and J by 6 bases, 8 bases remained unmatched. Germline V CDR1 and CDR2: SEHNR, FQNEAQ (reference sequence). CDR3 length equals 16 residues. CDR3 protein: CASSTTSGGTSNEQFF. The CDR3 coding sequence is TGTGCCAGCAGCACAACTAGCGGGGGGACCTCCAATGAGCAGTTCTTC.

The chain recombines TRBV19 with TRBJ1-2; 7 bases agree with TRBD1. Looked up from germline, CDR1 is LNHDA and CDR2 is SQIVND (reference sequence). CDR3 length equals 16 residues. The junction had 15 bases not matched to a gene; V was cut back by 7 bases and J by 4 bases. The CDR3 reads CASTPIPGGDSYGYTF. DNA for the CDR3: TGTGCCAGTACCCCTATCCCAGGGGGTGACTCCTATGGCTACACCTTC.

This clone was counted a single time. CDR3 protein: CASRRGGSTDTQYF. The CDR3, as DNA: TGTGCCAGCAGGAGAGGGGGGAGCACAGATACGCAGTATTTT. The chain recombines TRBV2 with TRBJ2-3; D tentatively fits TRBD1 or TRBD2 (6 bases each). Germline CDR1 and CDR2: SNHLY and FYNNEI. This CDR3 has 14 amino acids. Trimming stripped 6 bases from V and 0 bases from J, with 10 bases between.

The rearrangement uses TRBV7-9 and TRBJ1-2; D remains ambiguous. Per the germline V gene, CDR1 is SEHNR and CDR2 is FQNEAQ (reference sequence). The CDR3 length is 15 residues. Trimming removed 3 bases from V and 2 bases from J, with 13 bases in between. CDR3 residues: CASSFGGSSNYGYTF. The CDR3 nucleotides read TGTGCCAGCAGCTTTGGCGGCAGCTCAAACTATGGCTACACCTTC.

This clone was observed a handful of times. The rearrangement links TRBV28 to TRBJ2-7; TRBD2 matches 10 bases. J lost 4 bases, V lost 4 bases, and 13 bases had no gene match. The CDR3 loop spans 17 amino acids. Per germline, CDR1 MDHEN and CDR2 SYDVKM. CDR3 nucleotides: TGTGCCAGCAGTTCCCTACATAGGACTAGCGGCGCTTACGAGCAGTACTTC. Amino acid sequence: CASSSLHRTSGAYEQYF.

V usage is TRBV28 and J usage is TRBJ1-5; 8 bases match TRBD1. Germline V gives CDR1 MDHEN, CDR2 SYDVKM. Trimming removed 5 bases from V and 3 bases from J; junction bases left unmatched: 6. This CDR3 is 15 amino acids long. DNA of the CDR3: TGTGCCAGCAGTCGACAGGGGCGCCTCAATCAGCCCCAGCATTTT. Amino acids: CASSRQGRLNQPQHF.